This section outlines one TCR beta chain sequence together with its context. The trim removed 5 bases at V and 0 bases at J, leaving 8 bases unmatched. Per germline, CDR1 SGHTA and CDR2 FQGNSA. This CDR3 is built from 19 residues. This sample was taken from a study of PD-L1 blockade in urothelial cancer. Repertoires were generated with immunoSEQ multiplex PCR, while TCRdb's copy carries only in-frame clones and drops some. The data contain roughly 100,000 clones, under 85% of them singletons. The V and J genes are TRBV7-2 and TRBJ2-1, with TRBD2 matching over 15 bases. This sample comprised PBMCs, obtained around atezolizumab (anti-PD-L1) treatment. The source of this sequence is a man between 45 and 60 years old with urothelial cancer. The CDR3 region has the DNA TGTGCCAGCAGCACCCGGGGACTAGCGGGAGGTAGCTCCTACAATGAGCAGTTCTTC. Its protein product is CASSTRGLAGGSSYNEQFF.